The 14 T cell receptor beta chains in this list originate from one sample, sequenced in a study of metastatic and nonmetastatic thyroid tumors. Patients underwent thyroid surgery, and none had received any treatment before it. TCRdb re-called clones from the PCR reads using MiXCR. The sample lists tens of thousands of clones; over 12% were seen once. Source material: blood. Source of these receptors: a male donor with papillary thyroid cancer or a benign thyroid nodule (not recorded which). Some clones in this sample may be carry-over from other donors' samples.

This clone has only a few counts. An end of the junction does not agree with germline; a read error may underlie this. The rearrangement uses TRBV28 and TRBJ2-1, with a weak D call TRBD1 (5 bases). The CDR3 contains 13 residues. Germline V gives CDR1 MDHEN, CDR2 SYDVKM. CDR3 protein: CASSSARGYEQSF. For the CDR3, the DNA is TGTGCCAGCAGTTCCGCTAGGGGTTATGAGCAGTCCTTC.

This clone was picked up many times. The genes are TRBV2 and TRBJ2-7; 8 bases fit TRBD1. V was clipped by 6 bases and J by 7 bases; unmatched bases: 11. From germline, CDR1 is SNHLY and CDR2 FYNNEI. The CDR3 is made up of 14 amino acids. The CDR3 DNA reads as TGTGCCAGCAGCCGTCAGGGGGCGGTAGGAGAGCAGTACTTC. It codes for CASSRQGAVGEQYF.

This clone was counted ten times or more. Distinct nucleotide sequences in the sample also encode this CDR3. This sequence joins TRBV12-3 or TRBV12-4 and TRBJ2-3, with 7 bases matching TRBD1. The length of the CDR3 is 15 residues. Unmatched junction bases numbered 7, after V lost 7 bases and J lost 0 bases. In nucleotides, the CDR3 is TGTGCCAGCACTCGAGGGGGCGTTAGCACAGATACGCAGTATTTT. Amino acids: CASTRGGVSTDTQYF.

This clone was seen many times. This sequence joins TRBV9 and TRBJ2-3; 7 nucleotides line up with TRBD2. Germline lookup yields CDR1 SGDLS and CDR2 YYNGEE. The CDR3 runs 17 residues. J was trimmed by 0 bases and V by 3 bases; bases with no gene match: 10. The CDR3 nucleotides read TGTGCCAGCAGCGCCGGGAGGTACCCCTCTAGCACAGATACGCAGTATTTT. It yields the protein CASSAGRYPSSTDTQYF. Using reference TRBV9 and TRBJ2-3 for the parts outside the CDR3, the full variable domain is DSGVTQTPKHLITATGQRVTLRCSPRSGDLSVYWYQQSLDQGLQFLIQYYNGEERAKGNILERFSAQQFPDLHSELNLSSLELGDSALYFCASSAGRYPSSTDTQYFGPGTRLTVL.

This clone is medium-sized within its sample. This sequence joins TRBV6-5 and TRBJ2-1; either TRBD1 or TRBD2 may supply D (5 bases each). Germline lookup yields CDR1 MNHEY and CDR2 SVGAGI. Trimming removed 3 bases at V and 11 bases at J, with 14 bases between. CDR3 length: 13 amino acids. The CDR3 DNA reads as TGTGCCAGCAGTTATAATAGGGACGCTCAGCAGTTCTTC. Its translation: CASSYNRDAQQFF.

This clone was seen ten or more times. The V call is TRBV24-1, the J call TRBJ2-7; D gene uncertain. CDR3 length: 10 amino acids. Germline loops: CDR1 KGHDR, CDR2 SFDVKD. V was pared by 5 bases and J by 2 bases, with 0 bases between. CDR3 protein: CATSAYEQYF. The CDR3 nucleotides read TGTGCCACCAGTGCCTACGAGCAGTACTTC.

This clone has a count of ten or more. The CDR3 sequence: CASSVDGTSAYEQYF. The CDR3 DNA sequence: TGTGCCAGCAGCGTAGACGGGACTAGCGCGTACGAGCAGTACTTC. This chain links TRBV9 with TRBJ2-7; 10 bases match TRBD2. Germline V gene lookup returns CDR1 SGDLS and CDR2 YYNGEE. The V segment lost 0 bases and the J segment 4 bases; nucleotides outside the gene matches: 4. The CDR3 runs 15 residues.

This clone occurred many times. The J gene is TRBJ2-7, the V gene TRBV9, with D perhaps matching TRBD2 (6 bases). The CDR3 is made up of 13 amino acids. With 4 bases removed from V and 1 base from J, the gap between germline ends came to 9 bases. The germline gives CDR1 SGDLS, CDR2 YYNGEE. CDR3 bases: TGTGCCAGCAGCCGGGACTCTTCCTACGAGCAGTACTTC. Its protein is CASSRDSSYEQYF.

This clone was counted ten times or more. The chain is built from TRBV12-3 or TRBV12-4 and TRBJ1-5; 7 bases line up with TRBD1. The CDR3 runs to 14 residues. V was clipped by 7 bases and J by 6 bases; unmatched bases: 9. Here the CDR3 reads CASTWTGRSQPQHF. CDR3 DNA sequence: TGTGCCAGCACCTGGACAGGTCGGAGTCAGCCCCAGCATTTT.

This clone came up many times. V usage is TRBV11-2 and J usage is TRBJ2-3; tentatively, D is TRBD2 (6 bases). This CDR3 region has 15 residues. V was cut by 0 bases and J by 7 bases, with 14 bases left in between. Looked up from germline, CDR1 is SGHAT and CDR2 is FQNNGV. The CDR3 protein is CASSLDVYGGNTQYF. DNA of the CDR3: TGTGCCAGCAGCTTAGACGTATATGGGGGGAATACGCAGTATTTT.

Only a few counts were recorded for this clone. The chain couples TRBV12-3 or TRBV12-4 to TRBJ2-1; 8 bases map to TRBD2. Trimming at V came to 10 bases and at J to 5 bases, leaving 10 bases not matched to a gene. This CDR3 region has 14 residues. Written as DNA, the CDR3 is TGTGCCATCATATTAGCGGGGAGGCACAATGAGCAGTTCTTC. It translates to CAIILAGRHNEQFF.

The chain couples TRBV11-2 to TRBJ2-5, with 11 nucleotides matching TRBD1. J lost 5 bases, V lost 2 bases, and 7 bases had no gene match. There are 16 residues in the CDR3. CDR1 and CDR2 (germline): SGHAT, FQNNGV. In DNA form, the CDR3 reads TGTGCCAGCAGCTTACAGGGACAGGGGGGGTTGGAGACCCAGTACTTC. Translated: CASSLQGQGGLETQYF.

V usage is TRBV6-2 or TRBV6-3 and J usage is TRBJ2-2; D gene unclear. Per the germline V gene, CDR1 is MNHEY and CDR2 is SVGEGT. V was clipped by 2 bases and J by 5 bases, with 9 bases between them. The CDR3 runs 14 residues. This CDR3 is CASSYTALTGELFF. The CDR3 DNA is TGTGCCAGCAGTTACACAGCGCTTACCGGGGAGCTGTTTTTT.

CDR3 DNA: TGTGCCAGCAGACAGAATTCACCCCTCCACTTT. Amino acid sequence: CASRQNSPLHF. The V gene is TRBV9, the J gene TRBJ1-6, with D unresolved. V was cut by 5 bases and J by 7 bases, with 4 bases left in between. The CDR3 is made up of 11 amino acids. The germline V gene has CDR1 SGDLS and CDR2 YYNGEE.